The sequence of this T cell receptor (beta chain) was determined in a study of tumor-infiltrating lymphocytes in primary liver carcinoma. Turning to the study itself: The study included patients who were men and women aged 30 to 69 years. The study obtained roughly 3.5 to 8 million productive TCRbeta reads per sample, similar across tissue types. All lesions had stage T1-T3 N0M0 and about 4.2 to 10 cm widths. General study results and limits: Bulk unsorted samples prevented comparison of CD4+ and CD8+ repertoires.

Total RNA (around 500 ng) served as template for TCR beta cDNA synthesis primed by a constant-region primer. Libraries for TCR beta were built through three nested multiplex PCR rounds, which together made up a slightly modified ARM-PCR procedure. Both of the initial two PCR rounds ran for approximately 10 cycles and employed TRBV1-TRBV30 forward primers alongside a C-beta reverse primer. TCRdb used MiXCR to reprocess the multiplex PCR reads, holding one entry per CDR3 protein. The sample shows 300,000 to 400,000 distinct CDR3 sequences, less than 75% of them seen only once. CDR3 length: 13 amino acids. This clonotype was observed a few times. Its antigen is not known. Sequence at one end of the junction differs from germline and may be a read error. For blood RNA, unsorted whole blood served as the source, and germline DNA was extracted too.

Sequenced input: peripheral blood. The TCR sequence derives from a man aged 35 to 55 with primary liver carcinoma and hepatitis B virus infection. This sequence joins TRBV12-3 or TRBV12-4 and TRBJ1-1, with 8 bases that match TRBD1. As DNA, the CDR3 is TGTGCCAGCAGCAGGACAGGGAGCACTGAAACTTTCTTT. As protein: CASSRTGSTETFF.